What follows are 27 T cell receptor beta chains derived from one specimen sequenced in a study of CD8 T cells in Susac syndrome. RNA amounts of about 0.5 to 1 ug underwent reverse transcription with random hexamers. Each CDR3 protein is one row after TCRdb ran MiXCR on the immunoSEQ multiplex PCR reads. The table shows about 180,000 distinct CDR3 sequences, with approximately 96% occurring only once. The source material was CD4+ T cells from PBMCs. The origin of the receptors is a human donor with multiple sclerosis.

V is TRBV12-3 or TRBV12-4 and J is TRBJ2-1; 8 bases are shared with TRBD2. The V gene end was trimmed by 4 bases and the J gene end by 6 bases; junction bases not matched to a gene: 8. The CDR3 extends over 15 amino acids. The CDR3 here is CASSSISGGVNEQFF. The CDR3 bases are TGTGCCAGCAGTTCCATAAGCGGGGGAGTCAATGAGCAGTTCTTC.

V gene TRBV30 combines with J gene TRBJ2-7; D perhaps matches TRBD2 (6 bases). Germline V gives CDR1 GTSNPN, CDR2 SVGIG (reference sequence). This CDR3 is built from 16 residues. V was cut by 0 bases and J by 3 bases, with 18 bases left in between. CDR3 region: CAWSVLGTPNLYEQYF. In nucleotides, the CDR3 is TGTGCCTGGAGTGTACTAGGGACTCCGAACCTCTACGAGCAGTACTTC.

The rearrangement uses TRBV5-1 and TRBJ2-3; 7 nucleotides match TRBD2. The CDR3 length is 15 residues. Germline CDR1 SGHRS, CDR2 YFSETQ. Losses at the gene ends were 5 bases for V and 2 bases for J; bases not matched to a gene: 8. CDR3 DNA sequence: TGCGCCAGCAGTTTTGCGGGGGTTACCACAGATACGCAGTATTTT. Amino acid sequence: CASSFAGVTTDTQYF.

The rearrangement links TRBV27 to TRBJ2-5, with D maybe TRBD2 (7 bases). The germline V gene encodes CDR1 MNHEY and CDR2 SMNVEV (reference sequence). Trimming removed 8 bases from V and 5 bases from J, with 18 bases in between. The CDR3 is made up of 14 amino acids. The CDR3 DNA is TGTGCCAGCGGGGGGGGCCCCCTTGGGGAGACCCAGTACTTC. Amino acids: CASGGGPLGETQYF.

The V gene is TRBV11-1, the J gene TRBJ2-5; 11 bases align to TRBD1. Germline CDR1 reads SGHAT; CDR2 reads FQDESV (reference sequence). J was trimmed by 3 bases and V by 5 bases; bases with no gene match: 5. The CDR3 covers 15 residues. Here the CDR3 reads CASSPGQGAEETQYF. For the CDR3, the DNA is TGTGCCAGCAGCCCAGGACAGGGGGCGGAAGAGACCCAGTACTTC. The variable domain in full, with the rest retrieved from reference TRBV11-1 and TRBJ2-5, is EAEVAQSPRYKITEKSQAVAFWCDPISGHATLYWYRQILGQGPELLVQFQDESVVDDSQLPKDRFSAERLKGVDSTLKIQPAELGDSAMYLCASSPGQGAEETQYFGPGTRLLVL.

The chain couples TRBV27 to TRBJ2-5; 8 bases agree with TRBD1. J gave up 7 bases and V 1 base, and 8 bases lay outside the gene matches. The CDR3 totals 15 residues. In germline, CDR1 is MNHEY, CDR2 SMNVEV (reference sequence). Here the CDR3 reads CASSLFAGGAGTQYF. CDR3 nucleotide sequence: TGTGCCAGCAGTTTATTCGCAGGGGGCGCGGGGACCCAGTACTTC.

In this sample, this clonotype turned up once. This chain connects TRBV23-1 to TRBJ1-1; D is undetermined. TRBV23-1 is an ORF, and what it does is uncertain. The ends were cut back, 4 bases at V and 1 base at J, with 16 bases in the middle. This CDR3 is 16 amino acids long. The CDR3 bases are TGCGCCAGCAGTCCCCCTGCGGCGGCAGAGAACACTGAAGCTTTCTTT. Amino acids: CASSPPAAAENTEAFF.

The CDR3 DNA sequence: TGTGCCTGGATGCGTTACAGGGTTAACTATGGCTACACCTTC. Protein: CAWMRYRVNYGYTF. The genes are TRBV30 and TRBJ1-2; tentative D call: TRBD1 (6 bases). The CDR3 sequence is 14 residues long. The germline CDR1 and CDR2 sequences are GTSNPN and SVGIG (reference sequence). V lost 4 bases to trimming and J lost 1 base, with 13 bases between them.

J is TRBJ2-3 and V is TRBV29-1; D not resolved. With 6 bases removed from V and 5 bases from J, the gap between germline ends came to 18 bases. The V gene's germline CDR1 is SQVTM and CDR2 ANQGSEA. The CDR3 contains 14 residues. CDR3: CSVGPDSAGDTQYF. The CDR3, as DNA: TGCAGCGTCGGCCCAGATTCAGCAGGAGATACGCAGTATTTT.

The gene calls are TRBV4-1 and TRBJ1-1; no firm D call. There are 11 residues in the CDR3. The germline V gene encodes CDR1 MGHRA and CDR2 YSYEKL. With 2 bases removed from V and 11 bases from J, the gap between germline ends came to 9 bases. CDR3 coding DNA: TGCGCCAGCAGCCAACGGGGAATCGCTTTCTTT. Its protein product is CASSQRGIAFF.

The rearrangement joins TRBV15 to TRBJ2-7; D is unclear. Trimming stripped 5 bases from V and 4 bases from J, with 12 bases between. Germline V lookup: CDR1 LNHNV, CDR2 YYDKDF (reference sequence). The CDR3 totals 13 residues. The CDR3, as DNA: TGTGCCACCAGCCCGGCGCGCAATTACGAGCAGTACTTC. Protein sequence: CATSPARNYEQYF.

The chain combines TRBV9 with TRBJ1-1; D is ambiguous. This CDR3 region has 14 residues. Trimming shortened V by 0 bases and J by 6 bases, and 12 bases separated the two germline ends. Germline lookup yields CDR1 SGDLS and CDR2 YYNGEE. In nucleotides, the CDR3 is TGTGCCAGCAGCGTAGACGCCCGTCTCGCTGAAGCTTTCTTT. Amino acids: CASSVDARLAEAFF. Full variable domain (rest looked up from reference TRBV9 and TRBJ1-1): DSGVTQTPKHLITATGQRVTLRCSPRSGDLSVYWYQQSLDQGLQFLIQYYNGEERAKGNILERFSAQQFPDLHSELNLSSLELGDSALYFCASSVDARLAEAFFGQGTRLTVV.

This rearrangement joins TRBV5-6 to TRBJ1-1, with D perhaps TRBD1 (5 bases). Per the germline V gene, CDR1 is SGHDT and CDR2 is YYEEEE. This CDR3 has 12 amino acids. Trimming pared 1 base from V and 7 bases from J, leaving 8 bases between. The CDR3 coding sequence is TGTGCCAGCAGCTTGTGGGACGTTGAAGCTTTCTTT. Protein: CASSLWDVEAFF.

The gene calls are TRBV3-1 and TRBJ1-6, with a tentative D call TRBD1 (6 bases). The V gene lost 1 base and the J gene lost 8 bases, with 12 bases spanning the gap. Germline-derived CDR1 and CDR2 are LGHDT and YNNKEL (reference sequence). This CDR3 is 15 amino acids long. CDR3 loop: CASSQGWRQDSPLHF. CDR3 DNA: TGTGCCAGCAGCCAAGGATGGCGACAGGATTCACCCCTCCACTTT. The entire variable domain, with the rest obtained from reference TRBV3-1 and TRBJ1-6, is as follows: DTAVSQTPKYLVTQMGNDKSIKCEQNLGHDTMYWYKQDSKKFLKIMFSYNNKELIINETVPNRFSPKSPDKAHLNLHINSLELGDSAVYFCASSQGWRQDSPLHFGNGTRLTVT.

This sequence joins TRBV15 and TRBJ2-7; D might be TRBD1 or TRBD2, each matching 6 bases. Germline lookup yields CDR1 LNHNV and CDR2 YYDKDF (reference sequence). The CDR3 spans 14 residues. The germline V and J ends were trimmed by 8 bases and 5 bases, with 19 bases remaining between them. In DNA form, the CDR3 reads TGTGCCACCTCGCCTGGGGGGCTCCCAAACGAGCAGTACTTC. Translating it yields CATSPGGLPNEQYF.

This chain connects TRBV7-2 to TRBJ2-1; D not resolved. Trimming shortened V by 1 base and J by 5 bases, and 6 bases separated the two germline ends. This CDR3 is built from 13 residues. From germline, CDR1 is SGHTA and CDR2 FQGNSA. The CDR3 sequence: CASSLGPNNEQFF. In DNA, the CDR3 is TGTGCCAGCAGCTTAGGACCGAACAATGAGCAGTTCTTC.

This clonotype has a single count. The rearrangement uses TRBV15 and TRBJ1-4; D unclear. In germline, CDR1 is LNHNV, CDR2 YYDKDF (reference sequence). The V and J ends lost 2 bases and 6 bases respectively, with 7 bases between them. The CDR3 runs to 13 residues. The CDR3 region is CATSRSLDEKLFF. The CDR3 DNA reads TGTGCCACCAGCAGATCCCTTGATGAAAAACTGTTTTTT.

The V and J genes are TRBV7-2 and TRBJ1-5; 8 bases map to TRBD1. The V gene's germline CDR1 is SGHTA and CDR2 FQGNSA. The V and J ends lost 5 bases and 4 bases, in that order; junction bases with no gene match: 4. The CDR3 runs to 14 residues. The chain's CDR3 is CASSARTGNQPQHF. The CDR3, as DNA: TGTGCCAGCAGCGCCCGGACAGGGAATCAGCCCCAGCATTTT.

This clonotype occurred once. This CDR3 reads CASSARTGEETQYF. The CDR3 bases are TGTGCCAGCAGTGCCCGGACAGGCGAAGAGACCCAGTACTTC. The V gene is TRBV2, the J gene TRBJ2-5; 7 bases agree with TRBD1. V was clipped by 4 bases and J by 3 bases; unmatched bases: 5. The germline V gene encodes CDR1 SNHLY and CDR2 FYNNEI. This CDR3 spans 14 amino acids.

The gene calls are TRBV25-1 and TRBJ2-1; D not certain. The CDR3 totals 14 residues. Germline V gene data show CDR1 as MGHDK and CDR2 as SYGVNS. Trimming removed 4 bases from V and 3 bases from J, with 10 bases in between. The CDR3 spells CASSADRVYNEQFF. The CDR3 nucleotides read TGTGCCAGCAGTGCCGATCGGGTCTACAATGAGCAGTTCTTC.

The chain links TRBV13 to TRBJ1-6, with 9 positions matching TRBD1. V dropped 5 bases and J dropped 6; count of bases not matched to a gene: 8. Germline CDR1 and CDR2: PRHDT and FYEKMQ (reference sequence). CDR3 length equals 16 residues. CDR3 coding DNA: TGTGCCAGCAGCCTCGACAGGGGGTCGGGTAATTCACCCCTCCACTTT. Residues: CASSLDRGSGNSPLHF.

In its sample, this clonotype was seen once. The chain uses TRBV28 and TRBJ2-1, with TRBD2 matching 7 bases. The CDR3 extends over 15 amino acids. Germline assignment: CDR1 MDHEN and CDR2 SYDVKM. V lost 5 bases and J lost 6; bases outside the gene matches: 10. The CDR3 DNA reads as TGTGCCAGCAGTAAGATTAGCGGCGGGGGCAATGAGCAGTTCTTC. Translated, it gives CASSKISGGGNEQFF.

The chain is built from TRBV3-1 and TRBJ2-7; maybe TRBD2 (5 bases). In germline, CDR1 is LGHDT, CDR2 YNNKEL (reference sequence). V lost 3 bases, J lost 2 bases, and 11 bases lay in between. CDR3 size: 14 residues. CDR3 in amino acids: CASSHGLTTYEQYF. CDR3 DNA: TGTGCCAGCAGCCACGGACTGACAACCTACGAGCAGTACTTC.

This clonotype was seen just once. The genes are TRBV30 and TRBJ2-7; the match to TRBD1 covers 7 bases. With V trimmed by 4 bases and J by 1 base, 10 bases remained unmatched. CDR1 is GTSNPN, CDR2 SVGIG, per germline (reference sequence). The CDR3 is 15 amino acids. The CDR3, as DNA: TGTGCCTGGATAGGGAAGAAGACAGGGTCCTACGAGCAGTACTTC. It codes for CAWIGKKTGSYEQYF.

V and J are TRBV5-1 and TRBJ2-2, with D maybe TRBD2 (6 bases). The V gene lost 4 bases and the J gene lost 1 base, with 11 bases spanning the gap. Looked up from germline, CDR1 is SGHRS and CDR2 is YFSETQ. The CDR3 totals 15 residues. CDR3 protein: CASSPGLMNTGELFF. The CDR3 nucleotides are TGCGCCAGCAGCCCGGGACTCATGAACACCGGGGAGCTGTTTTTT.

Concerning this clonotype: A junction end diverges from the germline sequence, so it may reflect a read error. The chain recombines TRBV9 with TRBJ2-7, with D hard to call. This CDR3 contains 11 residues. CDR1 is SGDLS, CDR2 YYNGEE, per germline. In DNA form, the CDR3 reads TGTGCCAGCAGCCCCCGAAAGGCGGTGAACTTC. Protein product: CASSPRKAVNF. The full variable domain, rest sourced from reference TRBV9 and TRBJ2-7, is DSGVTQTPKHLITATGQRVTLRCSPRSGDLSVYWYQQSLDQGLQFLIQYYNGEERAKGNILERFSAQQFPDLHSELNLSSLELGDSALYFCASSPRKAVNFGPGTRLTVT.

CDR3 sequence: CSARGGQGYGYTF. As DNA, the CDR3 is TGCAGTGCTAGAGGGGGACAGGGGTATGGCTACACCTTC. The chain is built from TRBV20-1 and TRBJ1-2, with 10 bases lining up with TRBD1. This CDR3 spans 13 amino acids. Germline CDR1 is DFQATT and CDR2 is SNEGSKA (reference sequence). V lost 1 base and J lost 5; bases outside the gene matches: 1.